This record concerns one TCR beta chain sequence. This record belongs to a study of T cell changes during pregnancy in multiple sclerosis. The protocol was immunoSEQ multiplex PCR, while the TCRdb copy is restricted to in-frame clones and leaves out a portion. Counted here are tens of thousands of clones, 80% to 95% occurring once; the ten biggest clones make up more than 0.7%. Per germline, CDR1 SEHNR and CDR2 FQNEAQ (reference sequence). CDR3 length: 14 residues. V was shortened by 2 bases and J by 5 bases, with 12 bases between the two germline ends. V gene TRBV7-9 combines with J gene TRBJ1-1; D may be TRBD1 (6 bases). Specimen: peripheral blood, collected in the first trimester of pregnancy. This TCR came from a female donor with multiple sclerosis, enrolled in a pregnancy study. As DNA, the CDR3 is TGTGCCAGCAGCTTACACGTACAGGGAACTGAAGCTTTCTTT. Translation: CASSLHVQGTEAFF.